These 31 T cell receptor beta chains share one sample of origin, sequenced in a study of technical replicates of blood from a few donors. Using immunoSEQ multiplex PCR, the repertoire was profiled, and TCRdb retains in-frame clones only, with some absent. The table shows 91,000 or so clones, with 95% occurring only once. The sequencing sample was made of T cells isolated from PBMCs. The source is a human donor in good health.

The CDR3 DNA reads as TGTGCCAGCATGGAGGGAAGGACTAGCGGGAGTTTTAGGCGTACCGCTGAGCAGTTCTTC. Translation gives CASMEGRTSGSFRRTAEQFF. This chain uses TRBV2 with TRBJ2-1; 13 bases fit TRBD2. V was pared by 7 bases and J by 9 bases, with 24 bases of the junction left unmatched. CDR3 length: 20 residues. Germline V gene sequence: CDR1 SNHLY, CDR2 FYNNEI.

The chain combines TRBV11-2 with TRBJ2-7; 11 bases align to TRBD1. Germline assignment: CDR1 SGHAT and CDR2 FQNNGV. J lost 2 bases, V lost 4 bases, and 1 base had no gene match. CDR3 size: 14 residues. CDR3: CASSSGQGAYEQYF. CDR3 sequence (DNA): TGTGCCAGCAGCTCGGGACAGGGGGCCTACGAGCAGTACTTC. The full variable domain, completed using reference TRBV11-2 and TRBJ2-7, is EAGVAQSPRYKIIEKRQSVAFWCNPISGHATLYWYQQILGQGPKLLIQFQNNGVVDDSQLPKDRFSAERLKGVDSTLKIQPAKLEDSAVYLCASSSGQGAYEQYFGPGTRLTVT.

This chain joins TRBV30 and TRBJ1-2; 8 nucleotides align to TRBD1. The CDR3 extends over 14 amino acids. The J segment lost 5 bases and the V segment lost 3 bases, leaving 8 bases of the junction unmatched. Germline loops: CDR1 GTSNPN, CDR2 SVGIG (reference sequence). CDR3 nucleotide sequence: TGTGCCTGGAGGGTGGACAGGGATCGTTATGGCTACACCTTC. Translated, it gives CAWRVDRDRYGYTF.

The chain carries TRBV19 and TRBJ2-2; 7 bases match TRBD1. The junction had 9 bases not matched to a gene; V was cut back by 5 bases and J by 9 bases. This CDR3 has 14 amino acids. The germline V gene has CDR1 LNHDA and CDR2 SQIVND (reference sequence). CDR3 in DNA: TGTGCCAGTAGTTTTACCGGGACAGCCAGGGAGCTGTTTTTT. Translating it yields CASSFTGTARELFF.

V is TRBV30 and J is TRBJ1-1; maybe TRBD1 (5 bases). This CDR3 contains 16 residues. Germline CDR1 GTSNPN, CDR2 SVGIG (reference sequence). V was cut by 4 bases and J by 0 bases, with 18 bases left in between. CDR3 loop: CAWKPPTRQMNTEAFF. CDR3 nucleotide sequence: TGTGCCTGGAAACCTCCCACCAGACAGATGAACACTGAAGCTTTCTTT.

This chain joins TRBV6-1 and TRBJ2-7; 10 bases map to TRBD2. The germline V gene encodes CDR1 MNHNS and CDR2 SASEGT. CDR3 length equals 15 residues. Trimming cost V 5 bases and J 5 bases; bases outside gene matches: 9. This chain's CDR3 is CASSISGRPLDEQYF. The CDR3 DNA reads TGTGCCAGCAGTATTAGCGGGAGGCCGCTGGACGAGCAGTACTTC.

V usage is TRBV5-1 and J usage is TRBJ2-7, with 9 bases aligning to TRBD1. The CDR3 loop spans 14 amino acids. Germline lookup yields CDR1 SGHRS and CDR2 YFSETQ. V shed 3 bases, J shed 7 bases, and the junction held 8 bases outside the gene matches. DNA for the CDR3: TGCGCCAGCAGCTCTACAGGGGGCGCGGGTGAGCAGTACTTC. Translated, it gives CASSSTGGAGEQYF.

The chain combines TRBV29-1 with TRBJ2-7; 10 bases agree with TRBD1. The CDR3 consists of 14 residues. J was trimmed by 5 bases and V by 5 bases; bases with no gene match: 9. The germline CDR1 and CDR2 sequences are SQVTM and ANQGSEA. CDR3 nucleotides: TGCAGCGTTCGTCTCCGGGACAGGGGCCACGAGCAGTACTTC. It encodes CSVRLRDRGHEQYF.

The chain links TRBV19 to TRBJ1-6, with 9 bases that match TRBD1. This CDR3 is built from 17 residues. Germline V gives CDR1 LNHDA, CDR2 SQIVND (reference sequence). The junction had 9 bases not matched to a gene; V was cut back by 3 bases and J by 6 bases. The chain's CDR3 is CASSIRVGTGTNSPLHF. The DNA of the CDR3 is TGTGCCAGTAGTATCCGAGTTGGGACAGGGACTAATTCACCCCTCCACTTT. Full variable domain (remainder filled in from reference TRBV19 and TRBJ1-6): DGGITQSPKYLFRKEGQNVTLSCEQNLNHDAMYWYRQDPGQGLRLIYYSQIVNDFQKGDIAEGYSVSREKKESFPLTVTSAQKNPTAFYLCASSIRVGTGTNSPLHFGNGTRLTVT.

The chain carries TRBV7-9 and TRBJ2-6; D is perhaps TRBD1 (6 bases). The V end lost 4 bases, the J end lost 1 base, and 8 bases lay between the germline ends. The CDR3 loop spans 15 amino acids. In germline, CDR1 is SEHNR, CDR2 FQNEAQ (reference sequence). The CDR3 coding sequence is TGTGCCAGCAGCTCAGACAGGTCTGGGGCCAACGTCCTGACTTTC. It encodes CASSSDRSGANVLTF.

The chain combines TRBV20-1 with TRBJ1-1, with D hard to call. From germline, CDR1 is DFQATT and CDR2 SNEGSKA (reference sequence). CDR3 length: 10 amino acids. V lost 4 bases and J lost 11, with 11 bases in between. The CDR3 loop is CSATTADAFF. The CDR3 nucleotides are TGCAGTGCTACTACTGCGGATGCTTTCTTT.

As regards this clone: Relative to the germline gene, one junction end is altered; a read error may explain this. V and J are TRBV5-4 and TRBJ2-5, with 7 positions matching TRBD2. The CDR3 has 14 residues. From germline, CDR1 is SGHNT and CDR2 YYREEE (reference sequence). The CDR3: CASSLVTREETKYF. In DNA form, the CDR3 reads TGTGCCAGCAGCTTGGTCACCCGGGAGGAGACCAAGTACTTC.

The genes are TRBV10-1 and TRBJ1-1, with TRBD1 matching over 7 bases. The CDR3 consists of 13 residues. The junction had 4 bases not matched to a gene; V was cut back by 3 bases and J by 6 bases. In germline, CDR1 is WNHNN, CDR2 SYGVQD (reference sequence). The CDR3 nucleotides read TGCGCCAGCAGTGACCGACAGGGACCTGAAGCTTTCTTT. As protein: CASSDRQGPEAFF.

This chain uses TRBV6-5 with TRBJ2-7; a possible D gene is TRBD2 (5 bases). Germline V lookup: CDR1 MNHEY, CDR2 SVGAGI. The CDR3 loop spans 15 amino acids. Trimming shortened V by 3 bases and J by 3 bases, and 15 bases separated the two germline ends. DNA for the CDR3: TGTGCCAGCAGTTATAGGTTGGACGGAGGCTACGAGCAGTACTTC. As protein: CASSYRLDGGYEQYF.

The V gene is TRBV6-6, the J gene TRBJ2-5, with D unresolved. Germline V CDR1 and CDR2: MNHNY, SVGAGI (reference sequence). Trimming left V 7 bases short and J 5 bases short, with 11 bases between. This CDR3 contains 12 residues. CDR3 bases: TGTGCCAGCATTGGCAATTCCGAGACCCAGTACTTC. Protein: CASIGNSETQYF.

This chain joins TRBV7-8 and TRBJ2-4; 9 bases align to TRBD2. V lost 5 bases to trimming and J lost 8 bases; unmatched junction nucleotides: 7. This CDR3 has 14 amino acids. Germline V gives CDR1 SGHVS, CDR2 FQNEAQ. CDR3 DNA: TGTGCCAGCAGCCAGAGGCGGGGGGGCTACATTCAGTACTTC. Translating it yields CASSQRRGGYIQYF.

The chain couples TRBV7-8 to TRBJ2-2; D may be TRBD1 (6 bases). Germline CDR1 and CDR2: SGHVS and FQNEAQ. The V and J ends lost 1 base and 4 bases respectively, with 10 bases between them. CDR3 length equals 15 residues. The CDR3 protein is CASSLDRVATGELFF. The CDR3 DNA sequence: TGTGCCAGCAGCTTAGACAGGGTGGCCACCGGGGAGCTGTTTTTT.

CDR3 DNA sequence: TGCGCCAGCAGCTTGTTTAGACAGGACAACTCTGGAAACACCATATATTTT. It specifies CASSLFRQDNSGNTIYF. J is TRBJ1-3 and V is TRBV5-1; perhaps TRBD1 as D (6 bases). Germline lookup yields CDR1 SGHRS and CDR2 YFSETQ. V lost 1 base and J 0 bases, leaving 14 bases between the germline ends. The CDR3 has 17 residues.

In DNA form, the CDR3 reads TGTGCCACCAGCAGAGCTTGGGGGGGAGCAACTAATGAAAAACTGTTTTTT. It translates to CATSRAWGGATNEKLFF. V and J are TRBV15 and TRBJ1-4; D might be TRBD1 (5 bases). The V gene lost 1 base and the J gene lost 0 bases, with 12 bases spanning the gap. The CDR3 runs 17 residues. The V gene's germline CDR1 is LNHNV and CDR2 YYDKDF (reference sequence).

This clone was seen a single time. The chain is built from TRBV4-2 and TRBJ2-5; D is unclear. CDR3 length equals 14 residues. The V gene's germline CDR1 is LGHNA and CDR2 YNFKEQ. Trimming removed 3 bases at V and 0 bases at J, with 8 bases between. CDR3 residues: CASSHEAYQETQYF. The CDR3 DNA reads as TGTGCCAGCAGCCACGAGGCGTACCAAGAGACCCAGTACTTC.

This sequence joins TRBV9 and TRBJ2-2, with D perhaps TRBD2 (5 bases). The CDR3 is 15 residues long. From germline, CDR1 is SGDLS and CDR2 YYNGEE. The V gene lost 4 bases and the J gene lost 7 bases, with 17 bases spanning the gap. The CDR3 region has the DNA TGTGCCAGCAGCTCACAGCTCGTTCGGGACGGGGAGCTGTTTTTT. It is translated as CASSSQLVRDGELFF.

The chain combines TRBV27 with TRBJ2-7; 8 bases agree with TRBD2. The germline V gene encodes CDR1 MNHEY and CDR2 SMNVEV (reference sequence). The V gene end was trimmed by 7 bases and the J gene end by 1 base; junction bases not matched to a gene: 3. The CDR3 is 13 amino acids. CDR3 in amino acids: CASMLAGSYEQYF. Written as DNA, the CDR3 is TGTGCCAGCATGTTAGCGGGGTCCTACGAGCAGTACTTC.

V is TRBV7-5 and J is TRBJ1-4; no DNA check was done on the table's D call, TRBD1. TRBV7-5 is shown as a pseudogene. The CDR3 covers 16 residues. The CDR3 coding sequence is TGTGTCAGAAGCTTATTCCAGGGTCTAGGTAATGAAAAACTGTTTTTT. Its translation is CVRSLFQGLGNEKLFF.

This sequence joins TRBV15 and TRBJ1-1; no firm D call. Germline V gives CDR1 LNHNV, CDR2 YYDKDF (reference sequence). This CDR3 has 19 residues. V was clipped by 1 base and J by 6 bases, with 27 bases between them. CDR3 nucleotide sequence: TGTGCCACCAGCAGAGTGAGGGTGGGAGGGAAGGGTAATTGGGCTGAAGCTTTCTTT. This sequence encodes CATSRVRVGGKGNWAEAFF. The full variable domain, its missing parts supplied by reference TRBV15 and TRBJ1-1, is DAMVIQNPRYQVTQFGKPVTLSCSQTLNHNVMYWYQQKSSQAPKLLFHYYDKDFNNEADTPDNFQSRRPNTSFCFLDIRSPGLGDTAMYLCATSRVRVGGKGNWAEAFFGQGTRLTVV.

This clone was picked up one time. This chain's CDR3 is CASSQDTGNGQPQHF. The CDR3 nucleotides read TGCGCCAGCAGCCAAGATACGGGGAACGGTCAGCCCCAGCATTTT. The chain carries TRBV4-1 and TRBJ1-5; D gene ambiguous. CDR3 length: 15 residues. The V and J ends lost 0 bases and 6 bases respectively, with 12 bases between them. The germline V gene encodes CDR1 MGHRA and CDR2 YSYEKL.

This clone was detected once. One junction end disagrees with the germline gene, perhaps due to a read error. The V call is TRBV19, the J call TRBJ1-2; D is undetermined. Germline-derived CDR1 and CDR2 are LNHDA and SQIVND (reference sequence). CDR3 length: 16 amino acids. The CDR3 bases are TGTGCCAGTAGTATAGAGCAAAGGGAGACAAACTATGGCTACGCCTTC. This gives the protein CASSIEQRETNYGYAF.

V and J are TRBV12-5 and TRBJ2-1; D gene unclear. The CDR3 is 13 amino acids. V was shortened by 7 bases and J by 3 bases, with 10 bases between the two germline ends. Per germline, CDR1 LGHNT and CDR2 FRNRAP. The CDR3 coding sequence is TGTGCTAGTGCTGACACCCTCTACAATGAGCAGTTCTTC. Its protein product is CASADTLYNEQFF. Full variable domain (missing parts from reference TRBV12-5 and TRBJ2-1): DARVTQTPRHKVTEMGQEVTMRCQPILGHNTVFWYRQTMMQGLELLAYFRNRAPLDDSGMPKDRFSAEMPDATLATLKIQPSEPRDSAVYFCASADTLYNEQFFGPGTRLTVL.

In its sample, this clone was seen once. The chain employs TRBV5-1 and TRBJ2-1; D not resolved. This CDR3 contains 15 residues. V was trimmed by 1 base and J by 2 bases, leaving 10 bases between them. From germline, CDR1 is SGHRS and CDR2 YFSETQ. The CDR3 bases are TGCGCCAGCAGCTTGTCGGGTAGAGCCTACAATGAGCAGTTCTTC. Residues: CASSLSGRAYNEQFF.

This clone showed up just a few times. The DNA of the CDR3 is TGTGCCAGCAGTCCTAGCGGGGGGGCCCCCTACGAGCAGTACTTC. Its protein product is CASSPSGGAPYEQYF. The rearrangement links TRBV6-5 to TRBJ2-7, with TRBD2 matching over 12 bases. Per germline, CDR1 MNHEY and CDR2 SVGAGI. Unmatched junction bases numbered 4, after V lost 5 bases and J lost 2 bases. The CDR3 has 15 residues.

The genes are TRBV6-5 and TRBJ2-3; 10 nucleotides match TRBD2. Germline V gives CDR1 MNHEY, CDR2 SVGAGI. Trimming at V came to 6 bases and at J to 4 bases, leaving 7 bases not matched to a gene. This CDR3 has 15 residues. CDR3 loop: CASRYPSGGADTQYF. The DNA of the CDR3 is TGTGCCAGCAGGTACCCTAGCGGGGGCGCAGATACGCAGTATTTT.

The chain joins TRBV2 to TRBJ2-7; D ambiguous. From germline, CDR1 is SNHLY and CDR2 FYNNEI. CDR3 size: 15 residues. Deletions cut 0 bases from V and 5 bases from J, with 14 bases between. The CDR3 coding sequence is TGTGCCAGCAGTGAAGCGCGATACAGCCGCCACGAGCAGTACTTC. The encoded protein is CASSEARYSRHEQYF.